The following is a T cell receptor beta chain sequence with its context. This sample is part of a study of T cells in Graves' hyperthyroidism and ophthalmopathy. V lost 7 bases and J 7 bases, leaving 14 bases between the germline ends. The CDR3 has 13 residues. CDR1 GTSNPN and CDR2 SVGIG come from the germline V gene (reference sequence). RNA transcripts provided the source from which TCR beta CDR3 regions were amplified. TCR CDR3 regions were first amplified by RT-PCR with HTBI primers. MiXCR, run by TCRdb on the multiplex PCR reads, gives a single entry per CDR3 protein. The sample holds about 720,000 distinct CDR3 sequences, approximately 18% seen once.

This TCR was sampled from a woman in her forties or fifties with Graves' hyperthyroidism that later progressed to Graves' ophthalmopathy. The V and J genes are TRBV30 and TRBJ1-6; the D gene is possibly TRBD1 (5 bases). Input material: blood. CDR3 region: CASVAGDNSPLHF. The CDR3 region has the DNA TGTGCCTCCGTGGCGGGGGACAATTCACCCCTCCACTTT.